These T cell receptor beta chains were read from a single sample in a study of PD-1 blockade in classical Hodgkin lymphoma. Some clones are missing from TCRdb's copy, which holds only in-frame ones; the method was immunoSEQ multiplex PCR. The sample consists of 100,000 or so clones, 90% of them appearing once. Here the sequenced sample was peripheral blood mononuclear cells (PBMCs), taken before the fourth cycle of nivolumab. The receptors derive from a human donor with classical Hodgkin lymphoma. Each CDR3 is given with its conserved first and last residue. The order of the fields is clone size, V gene, D gene, J gene, CDR3 DNA, CDR3 protein. D genes are given only for firm matches. Size values are once, few and many counts, or a class for expanded clones, and some rows have none.

size: -
V: TRBV11-2
D: -
J: TRBJ2-5
DNA: TGTGCCAGCAGCCACGACTCCACGAGGGGGGCCCAGTACTTC
CDR3: CASSHDSTRGAQYF

size: -
V: TRBV28
D: -
J: TRBJ1-2
DNA: TGTGCCAGCAGGTTTCAGGGGTACTATGGCTACACCTTC
CDR3: CASRFQGYYGYTF

size: -
V: TRBV4-1
D: -
J: TRBJ1-4
DNA: TGCGCCAGCAGCCAAGAGCGTGGGAACCCGTTTTTT
CDR3: CASSQERGNPFF

size: -
V: TRBV7-2
D: TRBD1
J: TRBJ1-5
DNA: TGTGCCAGCAGCCTTTCGGGACAGGCCGGGCCCCAGCATTTT
CDR3: CASSLSGQAGPQHF

size: -
V: TRBV7-9
D: -
J: TRBJ1-5
DNA: TGTGCCAGCAGCAGCACTGGGGGAAGCAATCAGCCCCAGCATTTT
CDR3: CASSSTGGSNQPQHF

size: -
V: TRBV5-4
D: TRBD2
J: TRBJ2-5
DNA: TGTGCCAGCAGCATCGAGACTAGCGGGGGTAGGAGAGGCGAGACCCAGTACTTC
CDR3: CASSIETSGGRRGETQYF

size: -
V: TRBV6-1
D: -
J: TRBJ1-1
DNA: TGTGCCAGCAGGGGAAGTGAAGCTTTCTTT
CDR3: CASRGSEAFF

size: -
V: TRBV6-6
D: -
J: TRBJ2-2
DNA: TGTGCCAGCAGTTCGGAGGCGTGGGACGGGGAGCTGTTTTTT
CDR3: CASSSEAWDGELFF

size: once
V: TRBV4-2
D: -
J: TRBJ2-7
DNA: TGTGCCAGCAGCCCCCTAGGCCGGTTTAGCGGCGCCAGCTCCTACGAGCAGTACTTC
CDR3: CASSPLGRFSGASSYEQYF

size: -
V: TRBV4-1
D: -
J: TRBJ2-5
DNA: TGCGCCAGCAGCCACGGAGACCGGGGGGAGACCCAGTACTTC
CDR3: CASSHGDRGETQYF

size: once
V: TRBV4-3
D: -
J: TRBJ2-7
DNA: TGCGCCAGCAGCCAAGTTGCGCGGTCCTACGAGCAGTACTTC
CDR3: CASSQVARSYEQYF